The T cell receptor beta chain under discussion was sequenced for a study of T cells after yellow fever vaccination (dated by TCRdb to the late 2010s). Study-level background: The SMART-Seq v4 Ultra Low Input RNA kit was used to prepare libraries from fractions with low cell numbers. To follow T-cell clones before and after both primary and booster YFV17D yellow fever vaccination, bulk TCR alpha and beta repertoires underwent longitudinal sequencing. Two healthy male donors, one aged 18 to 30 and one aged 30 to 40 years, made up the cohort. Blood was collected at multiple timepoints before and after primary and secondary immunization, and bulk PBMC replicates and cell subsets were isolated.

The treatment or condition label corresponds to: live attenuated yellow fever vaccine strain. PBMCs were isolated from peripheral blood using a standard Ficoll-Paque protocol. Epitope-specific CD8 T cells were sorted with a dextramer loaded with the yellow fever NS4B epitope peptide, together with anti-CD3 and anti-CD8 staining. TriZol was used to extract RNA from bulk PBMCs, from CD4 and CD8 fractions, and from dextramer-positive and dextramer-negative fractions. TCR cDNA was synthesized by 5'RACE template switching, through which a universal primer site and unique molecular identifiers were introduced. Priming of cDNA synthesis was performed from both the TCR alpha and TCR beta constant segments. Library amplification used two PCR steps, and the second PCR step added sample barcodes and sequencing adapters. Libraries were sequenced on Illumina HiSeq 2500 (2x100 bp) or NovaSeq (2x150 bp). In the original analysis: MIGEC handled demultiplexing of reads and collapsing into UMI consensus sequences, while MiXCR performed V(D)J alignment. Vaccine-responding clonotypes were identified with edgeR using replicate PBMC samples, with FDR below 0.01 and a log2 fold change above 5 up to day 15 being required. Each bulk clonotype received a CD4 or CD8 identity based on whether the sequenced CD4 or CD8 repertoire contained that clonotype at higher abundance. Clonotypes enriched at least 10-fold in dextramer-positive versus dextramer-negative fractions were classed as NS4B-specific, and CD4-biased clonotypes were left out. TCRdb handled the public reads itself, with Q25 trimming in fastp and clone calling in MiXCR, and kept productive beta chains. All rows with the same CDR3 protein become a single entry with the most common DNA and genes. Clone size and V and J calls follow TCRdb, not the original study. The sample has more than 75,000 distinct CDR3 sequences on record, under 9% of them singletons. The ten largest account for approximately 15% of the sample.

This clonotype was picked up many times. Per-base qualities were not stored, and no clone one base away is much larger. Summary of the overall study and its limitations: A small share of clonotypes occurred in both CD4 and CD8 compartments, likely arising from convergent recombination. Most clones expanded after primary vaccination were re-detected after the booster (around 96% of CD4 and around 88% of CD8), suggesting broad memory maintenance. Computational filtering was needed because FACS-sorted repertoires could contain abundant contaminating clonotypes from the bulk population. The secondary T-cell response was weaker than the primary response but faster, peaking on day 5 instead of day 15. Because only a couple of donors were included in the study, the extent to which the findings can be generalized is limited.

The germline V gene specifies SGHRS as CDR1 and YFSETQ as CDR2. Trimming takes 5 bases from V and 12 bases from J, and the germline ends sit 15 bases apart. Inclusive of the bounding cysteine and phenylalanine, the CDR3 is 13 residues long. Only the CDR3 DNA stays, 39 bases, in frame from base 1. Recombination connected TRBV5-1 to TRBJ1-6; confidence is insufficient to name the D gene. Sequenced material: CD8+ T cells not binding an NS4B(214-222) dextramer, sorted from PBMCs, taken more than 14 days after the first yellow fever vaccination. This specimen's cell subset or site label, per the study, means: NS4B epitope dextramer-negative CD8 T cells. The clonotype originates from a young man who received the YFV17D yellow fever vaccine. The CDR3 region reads CASREGTGKPLHF. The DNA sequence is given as TGCGCCAGCAGAGAAGGCACTGGAAAACCCCTCCACTTT.